This T cell receptor beta chain was retrieved from a study of cytomegalovirus exposure and HLA in healthy donors. With 60 Vbeta and 13 Jbeta primers, the PCR was carried out. Some clones are missing from TCRdb's copy, which holds only in-frame ones; the method was immunoSEQ multiplex PCR. The sample has a few hundred thousand clones; about 74% are singletons. CDR1 and CDR2 from the germline V gene are LNHDA and SQIVND (reference sequence). Trimming stripped 7 bases from V and 6 bases from J, with 18 bases between. The CDR3 consists of 14 residues. The receptor comes from a man aged 40-55 years in good health and CMV-seronegative. Specimen: PBMCs. The chain joins TRBV19 to TRBJ1-1; TRBD1 is a possible D gene (5 bases). DNA of the CDR3: TGTGCCAGTAACCTTCGGACACTCCAACCTGAAGCTTTCTTT. It is translated as CASNLRTLQPEAFF.